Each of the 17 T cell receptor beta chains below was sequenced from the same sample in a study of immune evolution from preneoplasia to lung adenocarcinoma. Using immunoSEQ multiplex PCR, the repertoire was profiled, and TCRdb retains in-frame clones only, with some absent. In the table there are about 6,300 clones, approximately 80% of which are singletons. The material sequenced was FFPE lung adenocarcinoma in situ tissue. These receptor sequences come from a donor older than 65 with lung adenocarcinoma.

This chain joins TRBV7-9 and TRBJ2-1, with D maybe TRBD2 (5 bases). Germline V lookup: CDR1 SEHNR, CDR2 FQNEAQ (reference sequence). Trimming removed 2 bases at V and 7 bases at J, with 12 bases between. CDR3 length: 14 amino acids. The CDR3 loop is CASSLFGVENEQFF. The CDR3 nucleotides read TGTGCCAGCAGCTTATTCGGGGTGGAGAATGAGCAGTTCTTC.

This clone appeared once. As DNA, the CDR3 is TGTGCCAGCAGTTCCCCATGGGGAAAAGGGTCCTACGAGCAGTACTTC. Protein product: CASSSPWGKGSYEQYF. The chain uses TRBV7-8 and TRBJ2-7; D is ambiguous. The V end lost 6 bases, the J end lost 1 base, and 19 bases lay between the germline ends. Germline V gives CDR1 SGHVS, CDR2 FQNEAQ. This CDR3 comprises 16 residues.

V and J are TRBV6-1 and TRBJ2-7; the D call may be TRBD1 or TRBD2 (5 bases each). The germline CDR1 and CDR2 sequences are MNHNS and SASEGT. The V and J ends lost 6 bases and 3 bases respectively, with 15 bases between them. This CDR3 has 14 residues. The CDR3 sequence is CASRISLGDYEQYF. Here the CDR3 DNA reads TGTGCCAGCAGGATAAGCCTGGGGGACTACGAGCAGTACTTC.

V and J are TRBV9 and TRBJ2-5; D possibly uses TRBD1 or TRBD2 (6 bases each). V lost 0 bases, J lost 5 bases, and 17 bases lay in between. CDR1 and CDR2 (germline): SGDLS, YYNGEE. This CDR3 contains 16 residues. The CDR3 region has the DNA TGTGCCAGCAGCGTAGCGGGTAGCGGAAGGGGGGAGACCCAGTACTTC. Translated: CASSVAGSGRGETQYF.

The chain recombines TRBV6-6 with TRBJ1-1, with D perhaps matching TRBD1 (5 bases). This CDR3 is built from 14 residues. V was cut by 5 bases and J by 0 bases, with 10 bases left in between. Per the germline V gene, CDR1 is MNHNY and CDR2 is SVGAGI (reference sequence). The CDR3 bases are TGTGCCAGCAGTCCCCGGGGGTTGAACACTGAAGCTTTCTTT. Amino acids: CASSPRGLNTEAFF.

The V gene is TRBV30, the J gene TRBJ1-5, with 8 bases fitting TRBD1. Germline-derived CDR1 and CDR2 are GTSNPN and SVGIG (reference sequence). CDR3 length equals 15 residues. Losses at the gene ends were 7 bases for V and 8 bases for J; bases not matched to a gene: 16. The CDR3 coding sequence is TGTGCCTTTCGGCCAGGGGGCACGAGTAGAGAGCCCCAGCATTTT. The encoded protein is CAFRPGGTSREPQHF.

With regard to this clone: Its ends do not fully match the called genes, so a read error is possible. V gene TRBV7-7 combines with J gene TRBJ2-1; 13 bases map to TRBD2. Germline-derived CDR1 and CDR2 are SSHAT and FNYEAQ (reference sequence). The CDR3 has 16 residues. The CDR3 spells CASSLGTSGARDEQFF. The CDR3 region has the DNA TGTGCTAGCAGCTTAGGGACTAGCGGGGCTCGGGATGAGCAGTTCTTC.

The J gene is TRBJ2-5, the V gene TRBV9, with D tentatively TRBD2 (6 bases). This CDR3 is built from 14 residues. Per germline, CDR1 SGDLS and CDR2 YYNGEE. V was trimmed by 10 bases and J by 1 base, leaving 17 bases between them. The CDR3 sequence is CASALGGSQETQYF. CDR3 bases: TGTGCCTCAGCTCTGGGGGGATCCCAAGAGACCCAGTACTTC.

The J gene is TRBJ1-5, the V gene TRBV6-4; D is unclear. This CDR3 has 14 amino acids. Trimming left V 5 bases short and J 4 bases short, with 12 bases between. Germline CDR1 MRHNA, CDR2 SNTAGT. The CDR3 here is CASSPSPGNQPQHF. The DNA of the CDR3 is TGTGCCAGCAGTCCCTCCCCCGGGAATCAGCCCCAGCATTTT.

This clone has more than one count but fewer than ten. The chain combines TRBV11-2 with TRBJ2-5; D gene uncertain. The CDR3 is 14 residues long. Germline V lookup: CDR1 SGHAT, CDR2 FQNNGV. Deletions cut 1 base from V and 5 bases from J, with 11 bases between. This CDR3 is CASSLVVLGETQYF. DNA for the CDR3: TGTGCCAGCAGCTTAGTTGTGCTCGGGGAGACCCAGTACTTC. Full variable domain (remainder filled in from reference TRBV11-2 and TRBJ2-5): EAGVAQSPRYKIIEKRQSVAFWCNPISGHATLYWYQQILGQGPKLLIQFQNNGVVDDSQLPKDRFSAERLKGVDSTLKIQPAKLEDSAVYLCASSLVVLGETQYFGPGTRLLVL.

The CDR3 spells CAIMVTSGTETTGELFF. The CDR3 DNA reads as TGTGCCATTATGGTGACGTCGGGGACAGAAACTACCGGGGAGCTGTTTTTT. This chain links TRBV10-3 with TRBJ2-2, with TRBD1 matching 7 bases. J was trimmed by 5 bases and V by 9 bases; bases with no gene match: 18. CDR3 length: 17 residues. In germline, CDR1 is ENHRY, CDR2 SYGVKD.

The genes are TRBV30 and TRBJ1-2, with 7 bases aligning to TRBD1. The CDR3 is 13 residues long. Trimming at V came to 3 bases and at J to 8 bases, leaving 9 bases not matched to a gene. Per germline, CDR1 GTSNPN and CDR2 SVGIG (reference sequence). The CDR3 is CAWRRDSGGGYTF. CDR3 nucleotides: TGTGCCTGGAGGCGGGACAGCGGAGGGGGCTACACCTTC.

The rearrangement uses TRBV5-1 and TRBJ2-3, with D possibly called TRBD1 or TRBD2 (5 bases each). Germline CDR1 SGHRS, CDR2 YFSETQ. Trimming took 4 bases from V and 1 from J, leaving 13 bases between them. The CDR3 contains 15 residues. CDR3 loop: CASSPGTLRTDTQYF. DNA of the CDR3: TGCGCCAGCAGCCCTGGGACCCTACGCACAGATACGCAGTATTTT.

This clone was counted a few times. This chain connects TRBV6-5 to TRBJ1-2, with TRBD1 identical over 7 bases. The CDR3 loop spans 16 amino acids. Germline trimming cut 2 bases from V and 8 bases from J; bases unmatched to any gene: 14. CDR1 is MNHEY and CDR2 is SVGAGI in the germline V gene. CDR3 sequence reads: CASSYRGTASRGGYTF. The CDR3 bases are TGTGCCAGCAGTTACCGAGGGACAGCTTCGCGGGGAGGCTACACCTTC.

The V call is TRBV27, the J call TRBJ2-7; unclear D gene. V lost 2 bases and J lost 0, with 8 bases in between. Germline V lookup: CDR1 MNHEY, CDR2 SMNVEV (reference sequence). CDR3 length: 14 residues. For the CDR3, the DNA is TGTGCCAGCAGTTTACAAGCAGGCTCCTACGAGCAGTACTTC. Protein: CASSLQAGSYEQYF.

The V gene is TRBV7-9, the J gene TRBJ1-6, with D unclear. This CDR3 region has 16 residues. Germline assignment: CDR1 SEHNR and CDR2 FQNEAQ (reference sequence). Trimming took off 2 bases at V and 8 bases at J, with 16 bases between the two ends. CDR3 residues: CASSLHSTGVHSPLHF. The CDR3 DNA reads TGTGCCAGCAGCTTACATAGCACCGGGGTGCATTCACCCCTCCACTTT.

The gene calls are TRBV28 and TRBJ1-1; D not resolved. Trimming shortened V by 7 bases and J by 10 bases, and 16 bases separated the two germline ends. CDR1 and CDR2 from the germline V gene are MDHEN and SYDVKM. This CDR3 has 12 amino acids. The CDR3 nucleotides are TGTGCCAGCACCCTCCCGGCGGGGAGAGCTTTCTTT. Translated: CASTLPAGRAFF.